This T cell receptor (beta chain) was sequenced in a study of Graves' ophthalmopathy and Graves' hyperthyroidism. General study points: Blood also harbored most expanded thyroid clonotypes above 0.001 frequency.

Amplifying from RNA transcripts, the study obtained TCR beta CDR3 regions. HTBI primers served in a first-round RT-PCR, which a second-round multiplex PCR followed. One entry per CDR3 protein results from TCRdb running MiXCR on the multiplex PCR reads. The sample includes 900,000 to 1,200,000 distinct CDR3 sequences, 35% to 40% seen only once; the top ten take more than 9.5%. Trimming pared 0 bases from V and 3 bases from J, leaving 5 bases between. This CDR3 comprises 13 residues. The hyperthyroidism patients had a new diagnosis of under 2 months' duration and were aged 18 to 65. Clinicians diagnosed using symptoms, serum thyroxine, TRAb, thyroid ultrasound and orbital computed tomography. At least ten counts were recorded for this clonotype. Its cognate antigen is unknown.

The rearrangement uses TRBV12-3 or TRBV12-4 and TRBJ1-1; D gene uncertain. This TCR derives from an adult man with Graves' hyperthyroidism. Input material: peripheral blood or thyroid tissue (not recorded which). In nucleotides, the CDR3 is TGTGCCAGCAGTTTAGCGTCCGACACTGAAGCTTTCTTT. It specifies CASSLASDTEAFF.